Only a few counts were recorded for the clone carrying this T cell receptor (beta chain). Its antigen is not identified. One end of the junction does not line up with germline, which may come from a read error. The source of the sample is a study of metastatic and nonmetastatic thyroid tumors. Looking at the study overall: Both malignant and benign thyroid patients supplied peripheral blood and tumor or nodule tissue samples, across which the repertoires of these patients were then compared. Overall study results and limits: In both blood and tumor samples, TCR beta diversity was reported significantly higher for malignant than benign nodules.

In the original workflow: CDR3 differences across clinicopathological groups were used to build a distant-metastasis classifier for papillary thyroid cancer. TCRdb re-called the PCR reads through MiXCR. TCRdb's processing, not the authors', yielded these V and J calls. The table shows tens of thousands of clones, with about 30% occurring only once. Germline CDR1 is MNHEY and CDR2 is SVGEGT. This CDR3 comprises 17 residues. Nobody among the patients had been given any treatment before thyroid surgery. The gene calls are TRBV6-2 or TRBV6-3 and TRBJ2-1, with TRBD1 matching 8 bases. Sequencing was done on a sample of blood. The sequence was collected from a male donor with papillary thyroid cancer or a benign thyroid nodule (not recorded which). Some clones in this sample may be carry-over from other donors' samples. The CDR3 is CVSSYDPGQADYNEQFF. CDR3 bases: TGTGTCAGCAGTTACGATCCGGGACAGGCAGACTACAATGAGCAGTTCTTC.